The rows below give T cell receptor beta chains drawn from one sample of a study of blood T cells in healthy people across ages. A single record per CDR3 protein comes from TCRdb applying MiXCR to the 5' RACE reads. This table has 1.4 million to 1.5 million distinct CDR3 sequences, roughly 40% appearing once. The material sequenced was blood. The receptors derive from a woman younger than 30 in good health. Each CDR3 is given with its conserved first and last residue. Fields, in order: clone size, V gene, D gene, J gene, CDR3 protein, CDR3 DNA. The D gene is left open where the match is weak. The size entry is marked missing in some rows and otherwise reads once, few, many or a size class.

few	TRBV12-3/TRBV12-4	TRBD1	TRBJ1-1	CASDRGMNTEAFF	TGTGCCAGTGACAGGGGGATGAACACTGAAGCTTTCTTT
NA	TRBV27	TRBD1	TRBJ1-2	CASSNGTGSNYGYTF	TGTGCCAGCAGTAATGGGACAGGGTCTAACTATGGCTACACCTTC
NA	TRBV11-2	NA	TRBJ2-7	CASSLSGRGPYEQYF	TGTGCCAGCAGTCTAAGTGGCAGGGGTCCATACGAGCAGTACTTC
NA	TRBV6-6	NA	TRBJ1-1	CASSWGEREAFF	TGTGCCAGCAGTTGGGGGGAACGGGAAGCTTTCTTT
NA	TRBV4-1	TRBD2	TRBJ2-1	CASSWAGANEQFF	TGCGCCAGCAGCTGGGCGGGAGCAAATGAGCAGTTCTTC
NA	TRBV24-1	TRBD2	TRBJ2-1	CATSDRGTSGLNEQFF	TGTGCCACCAGTGACCGTGGGACTAGCGGCCTCAATGAGCAGTTCTTC
few	TRBV6-5	NA	TRBJ2-7	CASRKGRDASYEQYF	TGTGCCAGCAGAAAGGGCCGGGACGCCTCCTACGAGCAGTACTTC
NA	TRBV20-1	TRBD2	TRBJ2-5	CSARGTSGGSQETQYF	TGCAGTGCTCGAGGTACTAGCGGGGGATCTCAAGAGACCCAGTACTTC
few	TRBV10-3	TRBD1	TRBJ2-7	CAIRPSGQTYEQYF	TGTGCCATCAGGCCCTCGGGACAGACGTACGAGCAGTACTTC
NA	TRBV12-3/TRBV12-4	TRBD2	TRBJ2-7	CASSLGGASGEQYF	TGTGCCAGCAGTTTAGGCGGGGCTAGCGGTGAGCAGTACTTC
NA	TRBV12-3/TRBV12-4	TRBD2	TRBJ2-5	CASSLGGRAKGQETQYF	TGTGCCAGCAGTCTCGGCGGGAGAGCAAAGGGCCAAGAGACCCAGTACTTC
NA	TRBV11-1	NA	TRBJ2-7	CASSLGSAVHEQYF	TGTGCCAGCAGCTTAGGGTCCGCGGTACACGAGCAGTACTTC
NA	TRBV29-1	NA	TRBJ2-2	CSVSSRGSYTGELFF	TGCAGCGTTTCATCCAGGGGAAGTTACACCGGGGAGCTGTTTTTT
NA	TRBV9	TRBD1	TRBJ1-1	CASSVGQGGRTEAFF	TGTGCCAGCAGCGTAGGACAGGGGGGCAGAACTGAAGCTTTCTTT
NA	TRBV20-1	NA	TRBJ2-5	CSVNNEQYF	TGCAGTGTGAACAATGAGCAGTACTTC
few	TRBV6-5	NA	TRBJ2-7	CASSSKSSAGLSREQYF	TGTGCCAGCAGTTCCAAATCCTCTGCAGGGCTGAGTCGCGAGCAGTACTTC
NA	TRBV20-1	TRBD2	TRBJ2-7	CSAEDSGRSDEQYF	TGCAGTGCAGAGGACAGCGGGAGAAGCGACGAGCAGTACTTC
once	TRBV6-2/TRBV6-3	NA	TRBJ2-3	CASRVGPYTDTQYF	TGTGCCAGCAGAGTGGGACCGTACACAGATACGCAGTATTTT
few	TRBV12-3/TRBV12-4	NA	TRBJ2-3	CASSPGVVSTDTQYF	TGTGCCAGCAGCCCCGGGGTCGTCAGCACAGATACGCAGTATTTT
NA	TRBV4-1	NA	TRBJ2-3	CASSQVGTHTQYF	TGCGCCAGCAGCCAAGTGGGGACGCATACGCAGTATTTT
once	TRBV24-1	TRBD1	TRBJ2-7	CASKGRIAGTGADEQYF	TGTGCCTCGAAAGGGAGGATTGCCGGGACAGGGGCGGATGAGCAGTACTTC
few	TRBV20-1	TRBD2	TRBJ2-1	CSAGLAGGPGEQFF	TGCAGTGCAGGACTAGCGGGAGGGCCGGGTGAGCAGTTCTTC
NA	TRBV4-1	NA	TRBJ1-2	CASSQDAPGSGYTF	TGCGCCAGCAGCCAGGACGCGCCGGGGAGCGGCTACACCTTC
few	TRBV10-3	NA	TRBJ2-1	CAISELMRLENEQFF	TGTGCCATCAGTGAGTTAATGAGACTAGAAAATGAGCAGTTCTTC
few	TRBV6-2/TRBV6-3	NA	TRBJ2-5	CASSYLSSWETQYF	TGTGCCAGCAGTTACTTGTCCAGCTGGGAGACCCAGTACTTC
NA	TRBV28	NA	TRBJ1-3	CASSLYRESGNTIYF	TGTGCCAGCAGCTTATACAGGGAATCTGGAAACACCATATATTTT
NA	TRBV5-1	NA	TRBJ1-3	CASAWEGRSGNTIYF	TGCGCCAGCGCATGGGAGGGGAGGTCTGGAAACACCATATATTTT